The 30 T cell receptor beta chains below come from one sample, sequenced in a study of blood T cell repertoires in COVID-19. The repertoire was sequenced with immunoSEQ multiplex PCR; TCRdb's copy has only in-frame clones and lacks some. The table has about 180,000 clones, over 80% seen once. The source material was peripheral blood. Source of these receptors: a woman aged 40 to 50 with COVID-19, enrolled during active disease.

This chain links TRBV2 with TRBJ1-5; maybe TRBD1 (6 bases). V gave up 5 bases and J gave up 4 bases, with 18 bases separating them. CDR1 is SNHLY and CDR2 is FYNNEI in the germline V gene. The CDR3 consists of 16 residues. The CDR3 here is CASSKKIQQGNQPQHF. CDR3 sequence (DNA): TGTGCCAGCAGTAAGAAAATCCAGCAGGGGAATCAGCCCCAGCATTTT.

This rearrangement joins TRBV9 to TRBJ1-6; D gene unclear. The germline V gene encodes CDR1 SGDLS and CDR2 YYNGEE. CDR3 length: 15 amino acids. The V and J ends lost 0 bases and 6 bases respectively, with 10 bases between them. CDR3 DNA sequence: TGTGCCAGCAGCGTAGGAACAGACCCTAATTCACCCCTCCACTTT. It codes for CASSVGTDPNSPLHF.

This CDR3 is CSVANGANSPLHF. The CDR3 bases are TGCAGCGTTGCTAACGGAGCCAATTCACCCCTCCACTTT. This chain joins TRBV29-1 and TRBJ1-6, with no clear D. Trimming stripped 4 bases from V and 7 bases from J, with 11 bases between. The CDR3 runs 13 residues. CDR1 is SQVTM and CDR2 is ANQGSEA in the germline V gene.

This clone appeared once. V and J are TRBV5-4 and TRBJ2-3, with a weak D call TRBD2 (5 bases). The CDR3 spans 17 residues. Trimming pared 5 bases from V and 5 bases from J, leaving 24 bases between. Germline CDR1 SGHNT, CDR2 YYREEE (reference sequence). CDR3 coding DNA: TGTGCCAGCAGGATTCGGGATTCACGAATAGTGGGAGATACGCAGTATTTT. Translation gives CASRIRDSRIVGDTQYF.

This chain joins TRBV6-5 and TRBJ1-5; 7 bases line up with TRBD1. The CDR3 totals 14 residues. Per germline, CDR1 MNHEY and CDR2 SVGAGI. J gave up 1 base and V 6 bases, and 3 bases lay outside the gene matches. This CDR3 reads CASSQQGSNQPQHF. As DNA, the CDR3 is TGTGCCAGCAGCCAACAGGGGAGCAATCAGCCCCAGCATTTT.

The chain joins TRBV27 to TRBJ2-5; the match to TRBD1 covers 8 bases. Germline V gene sequence: CDR1 MNHEY, CDR2 SMNVEV (reference sequence). The V segment lost 9 bases and the J segment 2 bases; nucleotides outside the gene matches: 8. CDR3 length equals 14 residues. The DNA for the CDR3 is TGTGCCAGTTGGAAGACAGGGGTTCAAGAGACCCAGTACTTC. Protein sequence: CASWKTGVQETQYF.

This clone was picked up one time. The V call is TRBV10-3, the J call TRBJ2-7; TRBD1 might be the D (6 bases). Germline V gene lookup returns CDR1 ENHRY and CDR2 SYGVKD. V lost 2 bases to trimming and J lost 1 base, with 9 bases between them. This CDR3 is 14 amino acids long. The CDR3 loop reads CAISEDRSSYEQYF. DNA of the CDR3: TGTGCCATCAGTGAGGACAGGAGTTCCTACGAGCAGTACTTC.

V and J are TRBV7-8 and TRBJ1-1; 7 bases are a match to TRBD1. CDR3 length equals 15 residues. V shed 5 bases and J 6 bases; nucleotides not matched to a gene: 12. Germline values: CDR1 SGHVS, CDR2 FQNEAQ. The CDR3 sequence is CASSNRWGQGAEAFF. CDR3 in DNA: TGTGCCAGCAGCAACAGATGGGGGCAGGGGGCTGAAGCTTTCTTT.

CDR3 sequence (DNA): TGTGCCAGCTCACCGCGCGGGGGTACTAATGAAAAACTGTTTTTT. The encoded protein is CASSPRGGTNEKLFF. This chain uses TRBV18 with TRBJ1-4; TRBD1 is a possible D gene (5 bases). The CDR3 covers 15 residues. The V end was cut by 3 bases, the J end by 2 bases, with 10 bases between. CDR1 KGHSH and CDR2 LQKENI come from the germline V gene.

This chain uses TRBV7-7 with TRBJ2-3; perhaps TRBD2 as D (6 bases). The germline V gene encodes CDR1 SSHAT and CDR2 FNYEAQ (reference sequence). V was pared by 5 bases and J by 0 bases, with 12 bases between. The CDR3 runs 15 residues. The CDR3 spells CASSPGLASTDTQYF. CDR3 nucleotide sequence: TGTGCCAGCAGCCCGGGCCTAGCGAGCACAGATACGCAGTATTTT.

The V and J genes are TRBV6-5 and TRBJ2-7, with a weak D call TRBD1 (5 bases). CDR3 length: 12 amino acids. Trimming removed 6 bases from V and 1 base from J, with 7 bases in between. CDR1 is MNHEY and CDR2 is SVGAGI in the germline V gene. CDR3 in DNA: TGTGCCAGCAGGAGACAGTCCTACGAGCAGTACTTC. Protein product: CASRRQSYEQYF.

The V gene is TRBV28, the J gene TRBJ2-7; 9 bases align to TRBD1. Germline CDR1 reads MDHEN; CDR2 reads SYDVKM. The CDR3 is 15 amino acids. V shed 6 bases and J 4 bases; nucleotides not matched to a gene: 10. The CDR3 region has the DNA TGTGCCAGCAGCGTACGGACAGGGGAATCATACGAGCAGTACTTC. Encoded protein: CASSVRTGESYEQYF.

V and J are TRBV2 and TRBJ2-5, with D perhaps matching TRBD2 (5 bases). This CDR3 contains 12 residues. V was pared by 5 bases and J by 3 bases, with 7 bases between. Germline V gene data show CDR1 as SNHLY and CDR2 as FYNNEI. The CDR3 protein is CASSRAEETQYF. CDR3 bases: TGTGCCAGCAGTAGAGCGGAAGAGACCCAGTACTTC.

The V and J genes are TRBV5-6 and TRBJ1-5; no definite D call. The length of the CDR3 is 15 residues. The germline V gene has CDR1 SGHDT and CDR2 YYEEEE. The germline V and J ends were trimmed by 4 bases and 0 bases, with 11 bases remaining between them. The CDR3 DNA sequence: TGTGCCAGCAGCCGGGGTCCCTATAGCAATCAGCCCCAGCATTTT. It encodes CASSRGPYSNQPQHF.

The chain combines TRBV4-1 with TRBJ2-1; 13 bases map to TRBD2. There are 17 residues in the CDR3. Trimming took 5 bases from V and 6 from J; bases not matched to a gene: 10. Germline CDR1 is MGHRA and CDR2 is YSYEKL. CDR3 in amino acids: CASSTRTSGRPLNEQFF. CDR3 bases: TGCGCCAGCAGCACCCGGACTAGCGGGAGACCGCTCAATGAGCAGTTCTTC.

The chain's CDR3 is CASSVEAGGTGELFF. The CDR3 DNA follows: TGTGCCAGCAGCGTAGAGGCAGGGGGAACTGGGGAGCTGTTTTTT. The gene calls are TRBV9 and TRBJ2-2, with 7 bases that match TRBD1. Trimming cost V 0 bases and J 8 bases; bases outside gene matches: 7. The CDR3 extends over 15 amino acids. The germline gives CDR1 SGDLS, CDR2 YYNGEE.

The chain couples TRBV5-6 to TRBJ1-2; the D gene is possibly TRBD1 (5 bases). The V end lost 2 bases, the J end lost 10 bases, and 18 bases lay between the germline ends. Germline V CDR1 and CDR2: SGHDT, YYEEEE. CDR3 length equals 14 residues. DNA for the CDR3: TGTGCCAGCAGCTTTTTTTCAGGGCCTCGGCCCTACACCTTC. Translation gives CASSFFSGPRPYTF.

The V call is TRBV6-5, the J call TRBJ2-7, with D unclear. The CDR3 runs 11 residues. Per the germline V gene, CDR1 is MNHEY and CDR2 is SVGAGI. The V and J ends lost 0 bases and 9 bases respectively, with 6 bases between them. For the CDR3, the DNA is TGTGCCAGCAGTTACTCGCGGTCGCAGTACTTC. Translation: CASSYSRSQYF.

This clone was recorded a few times. The CDR3 is CASSLPATFGNTIYF. Written as DNA, the CDR3 is TGCGCCAGCAGCCTACCAGCGACGTTTGGAAACACCATATATTTT. This rearrangement joins TRBV5-1 to TRBJ1-3; no definite D call. V lost 4 bases and J 3 bases, leaving 14 bases between the germline ends. Germline loops: CDR1 SGHRS, CDR2 YFSETQ. This CDR3 is 15 amino acids long. Combining the CDR3 with reference TRBV5-1 and TRBJ1-3 gives the whole variable domain KAGVTQTPRYLIKTRGQQVTLSCSPISGHRSVSWYQQTPGQGLQFLFEYFSETQRNKGNFPGRFSGRQFSNSRSEMNVSTLELGDSALYLCASSLPATFGNTIYFGEGSWLTVV.

The rearrangement joins TRBV29-1 to TRBJ1-2; D ambiguous. The CDR3 totals 13 residues. Trimming shortened V by 2 bases and J by 4 bases, and 11 bases separated the two germline ends. Per the germline V gene, CDR1 is SQVTM and CDR2 is ANQGSEA. CDR3 nucleotides: TGCAGCGTTGAACGGGGAACTGCCTATGGCTACACCTTC. It codes for CSVERGTAYGYTF.

The chain couples TRBV6-6 to TRBJ2-7; TRBD2 aligns across 10 bases. In germline, CDR1 is MNHNY, CDR2 SVGAGI (reference sequence). After removal of 7 bases from V and 4 bases from J, the junction contained 7 bases not matched to a gene. There are 14 residues in the CDR3. CDR3 nucleotide sequence: TGTGCCAGCACAGATAGCGGGAGGTCATACGAGCAGTACTTC. This translates into CASTDSGRSYEQYF.

The rearrangement uses TRBV19 and TRBJ2-1; 9 positions match TRBD2. The CDR3 loop spans 12 amino acids. Germline CDR1 LNHDA, CDR2 SQIVND (reference sequence). V shed 9 bases and J 4 bases; nucleotides not matched to a gene: 1. The chain's CDR3 is CASLAGYNEQFF. The CDR3 nucleotides are TGTGCCAGCCTAGCGGGGTACAATGAGCAGTTCTTC.

This rearrangement joins TRBV5-4 to TRBJ1-2; D perhaps matches TRBD1 (5 bases). Germline CDR1 and CDR2: SGHNT and YYREEE (reference sequence). The CDR3 is 15 residues long. V lost 0 bases and J 4 bases, leaving 13 bases between the germline ends. The CDR3 sequence: CASSLAGGVFYGYTF. CDR3 sequence (DNA): TGTGCCAGCAGCTTGGCCGGAGGGGTATTCTATGGCTACACCTTC.

This clone was found a few times. The chain uses TRBV7-2 and TRBJ1-3, with a weak D call TRBD1 (5 bases). The length of the CDR3 is 16 residues. V lost 1 base and J lost 4, with 14 bases in between. Germline lookup yields CDR1 SGHTA and CDR2 FQGNSA. CDR3: CASSLGGGRVGNTIYF. The CDR3, as DNA: TGTGCCAGCAGCTTAGGGGGAGGCAGGGTGGGAAACACCATATATTTT.

This chain joins TRBV6-1 and TRBJ2-5, with a weak D call TRBD2 (7 bases). Trimming cost V 0 bases and J 5 bases, with 13 bases left between them. The CDR3 contains 15 residues. Germline CDR1 MNHNS, CDR2 SASEGT. The DNA of the CDR3 is TGTGCCAGCAGTGAAGCGGGGGGGCACCTGGAGACCCAGTACTTC. This codes for CASSEAGGHLETQYF.

This chain uses TRBV7-8 with TRBJ2-5, with D possibly being TRBD1 (6 bases). The CDR3 has 15 residues. Germline V CDR1 and CDR2: SGHVS, FQNEAQ. Trimming stripped 2 bases from V and 0 bases from J, with 10 bases between. This CDR3 reads CASSLMGAYQETQYF. The CDR3, as DNA: TGTGCCAGCAGCTTAATGGGGGCTTACCAAGAGACCCAGTACTTC.

DNA of the CDR3: TGTGCCAGCGGGAGGAGGACAGATACGCAGTATTTT. Translating gives CASGRRTDTQYF. This chain uses TRBV19 with TRBJ2-3, with 7 bases matching TRBD2. The CDR3 loop spans 12 amino acids. Germline CDR1 is LNHDA and CDR2 is SQIVND (reference sequence). V lost 9 bases to trimming and J lost 3 bases; unmatched junction nucleotides: 3.

The rearrangement uses TRBV15 and TRBJ2-5; 12 bases align to TRBD2. V trimming: 2 bases; J trimming: 2 bases; junction bases outside the gene matches: 6. The length of the CDR3 is 17 residues. The germline CDR1 and CDR2 sequences are LNHNV and YYDKDF (reference sequence). CDR3 residues: CATSRSASGGAQETQYF. DNA for the CDR3: TGTGCCACCAGCAGATCTGCTAGCGGGGGGGCACAAGAGACCCAGTACTTC. Full variable domain (outside the CDR3, taken from reference TRBV15 and TRBJ2-5): DAMVIQNPRYQVTQFGKPVTLSCSQTLNHNVMYWYQQKSSQAPKLLFHYYDKDFNNEADTPDNFQSRRPNTSFCFLDIRSPGLGDTAMYLCATSRSASGGAQETQYFGPGTRLLVL.

The chain links TRBV6-6 to TRBJ1-1, with D perhaps TRBD1 (5 bases). V lost 6 bases to trimming and J lost 5 bases, with 13 bases between them. The CDR3 contains 13 residues. Germline CDR1 is MNHNY and CDR2 is SVGAGI (reference sequence). This chain's CDR3 is CASSERGITEAFF. The DNA for the CDR3 is TGTGCCAGCAGCGAACGGGGGATAACTGAAGCTTTCTTT.

This clone was seen a handful of times. The chain combines TRBV4-2 with TRBJ1-1, with 7 nucleotides matching TRBD1. The germline CDR1 and CDR2 sequences are LGHNA and YNFKEQ. The CDR3 totals 14 residues. The trim removed 3 bases at V and 5 bases at J, leaving 6 bases unmatched. This CDR3 reads CASSQNRGRTEAFF. The CDR3 bases are TGTGCCAGCAGCCAGAACAGGGGAAGGACTGAAGCTTTCTTT.